The 24 T cell receptor beta chains presented below share a single source sample, sequenced in a study of T cells expressing NK-cell markers. TCRdb re-called the 5' RACE reads; one entry per CDR3 protein, DNA not given. Its table records some 500,000 distinct CDR3 sequences. The sequenced sample consisted of blood T cells: a sorted CD56 or NKG2C T cell subset, CD4+ or CD8+ T cells, or bulk PBMC T cells (not recorded which). The receptor source for this set is a woman in her forties or fifties in good health.

The rearrangement joins TRBV4-1 to TRBJ2-3. The CDR3 is 14 residues long. Germline CDR1 reads MGHRA; CDR2 reads YSYEKL. CDR3 sequence reads: CASSQVPAADTQYF.

This chain joins TRBV4-1 and TRBJ2-7; there is no DNA to check the TCRdb D call of TRBD2. CDR1 is MGHRA and CDR2 is YSYEKL in the germline V gene. The CDR3 covers 18 residues. CDR3 residues: CASSEWTSGSLSSYEQYF.

The chain recombines TRBV6-1 with TRBJ2-5; absent DNA, TCRdb's TRBD1 call cannot be checked. Germline assignment: CDR1 MNHNS and CDR2 SASEGT. The CDR3 is 12 residues long. CDR3 sequence: CASTRGQETQYF.

The CDR3 loop reads CASTRGRLDATQYF. The chain employs TRBV5-8 and TRBJ2-5. Per germline, CDR1 SGHTS and CDR2 YDEGEE. This CDR3 has 14 residues. Supplemented by reference TRBV5-8 and TRBJ2-5, the full variable domain reads EAGVTQSPTHLIKTRGQQATLRCSPISGHTSVYWYQQALGLGLQFLLWYDEGEERNRGNFPPRFSGRQFPNYSSELNVNALELEDSALYLCASTRGRLDATQYFGPGTRLLVL.

The chain joins TRBV12-3 or TRBV12-4 to TRBJ1-5; the TCRdb D gene call, TRBD1, has no DNA to confirm it. This CDR3 has 13 amino acids. This CDR3 reads CATSRDSNQPQHF.

The chain joins TRBV10-3 to TRBJ1-2. From germline, CDR1 is ENHRY and CDR2 SYGVKD. The CDR3 sequence is 14 residues long. The CDR3 reads CAISESTGIDSYTF.

J is TRBJ2-1 and V is TRBV2; with no DNA, the TCRdb D assignment of TRBD2 cannot be verified. The CDR3 is 18 amino acids. CDR1 and CDR2 from the germline V gene are SNHLY and FYNNEI. The CDR3 is CASSDGGGTSGTYNEQFF.

V and J are TRBV21-1 and TRBJ2-2; TCRdb lists TRBD2, though no DNA is available to test this call. TRBV21-1 represents a pseudogene. The CDR3 is made up of 16 amino acids. The CDR3 sequence is CASSKKGTPTTGELFF.

The V and J genes are TRBV6-5 and TRBJ2-1; TCRdb picks TRBD1, but there is no DNA to check that call. Germline lookup yields CDR1 MNHEY and CDR2 SVGAGI. The CDR3 totals 15 residues. CDR3: CASSSPWGLYNEQFF.

The gene calls are TRBV20-1 and TRBJ1-5; TCRdb proposes TRBD1, but this gene call is untestable without DNA. This CDR3 is built from 14 residues. Germline assignment: CDR1 DFQATT and CDR2 SNEGSKA (reference sequence). This CDR3 is CSATSRGNNQPQHF.

CDR3 protein: CSPQFGETQYF. The chain links TRBV29-1 to TRBJ2-5. Germline CDR1 reads SQVTM; CDR2 reads ANQGSEA. The CDR3 spans 11 residues.

The J gene is TRBJ2-2, the V gene TRBV11-2; TCRdb names TRBD2, which stays unverified in the absence of DNA. From germline, CDR1 is SGHAT and CDR2 FQNNGV. This CDR3 spans 17 amino acids. The CDR3 region is CASSLVASGTYTGELFF.

J is TRBJ2-5 and V is TRBV2. CDR1 and CDR2 (germline): SNHLY, FYNNEI. The CDR3 spans 15 residues. The CDR3 here is CASSEARADQETQYF.

The chain carries TRBV29-1 and TRBJ2-7; TCRdb designates TRBD2, a call that cannot be tested without DNA. The germline gives CDR1 SQVTM, CDR2 ANQGSEA. The CDR3 sequence is 14 residues long. This chain's CDR3 is CSVAKGGRSYEQYF.

This sequence joins TRBV29-1 and TRBJ2-1; there is no DNA to check the TCRdb D call of TRBD2. This CDR3 has 17 residues. From germline, CDR1 is SQVTM and CDR2 ANQGSEA. This CDR3 is CSVDSTVGGLLINEQFF.

The chain uses TRBV12-3 or TRBV12-4 and TRBJ1-1; TCRdb returns TRBD1, unconfirmable since there is no DNA. The CDR3 length is 14 residues. This CDR3 reads CASRPRVYDFKAFF.

The CDR3: CASSLLGPTQYF. This chain links TRBV7-2 with TRBJ2-5; with no DNA, the TCRdb D assignment of TRBD2 cannot be verified. Germline CDR1 reads SGHTA; CDR2 reads FQGNSA. This CDR3 has 12 residues.

The chain combines TRBV24-1 with TRBJ1-4. Germline CDR1 reads KGHDR; CDR2 reads SFDVKD. The CDR3 extends over 13 amino acids. The CDR3 sequence is CATSPGRGGQLFF.

The J gene is TRBJ2-3, the V gene TRBV11-2; TCRdb selects TRBD2, and the lack of DNA leaves this call unchecked. This CDR3 is built from 18 residues. Germline V lookup: CDR1 SGHAT, CDR2 FQNNGV. The CDR3 spells CASSLGVLSGAGTDTQYF.

This chain uses TRBV7-9 with TRBJ2-1; the D call of TRBD2 rests on TCRdb alone, since no DNA is present to check it. The CDR3 consists of 18 residues. CDR1 and CDR2 (germline): SEHNR, FQNEAQ (reference sequence). The CDR3 loop reads CASTGLAGGPRGYNEQFF.

The CDR3: CSARDSTNSPLHF. The gene calls are TRBV20-1 and TRBJ1-6. From germline, CDR1 is DFQATT and CDR2 SNEGSKA (reference sequence). This CDR3 is built from 13 residues.

The genes are TRBV20-1 and TRBJ2-3; as DNA is missing, the TRBD1 call by TCRdb cannot be tested. There are 13 residues in the CDR3. From germline, CDR1 is DFQATT and CDR2 SNEGSKA (reference sequence). This chain's CDR3 is CSAQGSGTDTQYF.

The chain employs TRBV19 and TRBJ1-4; TCRdb's D gene call, TRBD1, goes unchecked for lack of DNA. The CDR3 extends over 15 amino acids. Germline CDR1 reads LNHDA; CDR2 reads SQIVND (reference sequence). This CDR3 reads CASSEAGQGNEKLFF.

The V and J genes are TRBV15 and TRBJ2-5; the TRBD2 assignment by TCRdb is unverifiable without DNA. Germline-derived CDR1 and CDR2 are LNHNV and YYDKDF (reference sequence). CDR3 length equals 14 residues. Here the CDR3 reads CATSDTSVKETQYF.